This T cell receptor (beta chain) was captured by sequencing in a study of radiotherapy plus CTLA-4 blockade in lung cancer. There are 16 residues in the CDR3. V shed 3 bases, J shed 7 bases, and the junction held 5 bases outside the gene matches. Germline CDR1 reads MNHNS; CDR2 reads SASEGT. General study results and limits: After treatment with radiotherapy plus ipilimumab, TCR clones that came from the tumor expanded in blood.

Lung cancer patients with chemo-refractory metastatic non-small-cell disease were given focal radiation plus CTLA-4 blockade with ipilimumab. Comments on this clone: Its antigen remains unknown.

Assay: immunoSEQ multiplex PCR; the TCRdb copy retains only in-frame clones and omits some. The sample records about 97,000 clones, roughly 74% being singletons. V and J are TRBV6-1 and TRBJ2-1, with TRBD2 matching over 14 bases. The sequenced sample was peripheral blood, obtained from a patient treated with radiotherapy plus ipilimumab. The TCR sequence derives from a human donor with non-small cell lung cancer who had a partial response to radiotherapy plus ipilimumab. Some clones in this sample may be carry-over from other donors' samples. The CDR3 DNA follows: TGTGCCAGCAGTGATCAGGGACTAGCGGGGGTGAATGAGCAGTTCTTC. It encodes CASSDQGLAGVNEQFF.